The 32 T cell receptor beta chains given below trace back to one sample, sequenced in a study of OX40 agonist ivuxolimab in advanced cancers. The method was immunoSEQ multiplex PCR; TCRdb's version includes in-frame clones alone and lacks a portion of them. The profile shows around 100,000 clones, nearly 90% of them singletons. The sample was CD4+ or CD8+ T cells sorted from blood, taken in a trial of the OX40 agonist ivuxolimab. These TCRs come from an adult with an advanced solid tumor such as melanoma, head and neck, liver or kidney cancer.

V and J are TRBV7-9 and TRBJ1-2; the D gene is possibly TRBD1 (5 bases). Trimming took off 3 bases at V and 3 bases at J, with 11 bases between the two ends. In germline, CDR1 is SEHNR, CDR2 FQNEAQ (reference sequence). This CDR3 is built from 14 residues. The CDR3 protein is CASSFGQGHYGYTF. CDR3 bases: TGTGCCAGCAGCTTTGGGCAGGGACACTATGGCTACACCTTC. Complete variable domain (other parts from reference TRBV7-9 and TRBJ1-2): DTGVSQNPRHKITKRGQNVTFRCDPISEHNRLYWYRQTLGQGPEFLTYFQNEAQLEKSRLLSDRFSAERPKGSFSTLEIQRTEQGDSAMYLCASSFGQGHYGYTFGSGTRLTVV.

The chain has TRBV6-6 and TRBJ1-6, with a tentative D call TRBD1 (6 bases). Germline CDR1 is MNHNY and CDR2 is SVGAGI (reference sequence). The length of the CDR3 is 15 residues. The ends were cut back, 10 bases at V and 2 bases at J, with 15 bases in the middle. The DNA of the CDR3 is TGTGCCATCCAGGGGTCGAGGACCTATAATTCACCCCTCCACTTT. The encoded protein is CAIQGSRTYNSPLHF.

This clone is a singleton in its sample. The chain couples TRBV4-1 to TRBJ2-2; 8 nucleotides align to TRBD2. Trimming removed 5 bases from V and 4 bases from J; junction bases left unmatched: 6. Germline assignment: CDR1 MGHRA and CDR2 YSYEKL. The CDR3 covers 15 residues. As DNA, the CDR3 is TGCGCCAGCAGCGTACGGGAGGGGAGCACCGGGGAGCTGTTTTTT. It codes for CASSVREGSTGELFF.

A single count supports this clone. The genes are TRBV19 and TRBJ2-7, with 9 bases that match TRBD2. The V and J ends lost 6 bases and 2 bases, in that order; junction bases with no gene match: 8. This CDR3 has 15 residues. CDR1 is LNHDA, CDR2 SQIVND, per germline (reference sequence). CDR3 region: CASSKAGGLPYEQYF. CDR3 bases: TGTGCCAGTAGCAAAGCGGGGGGACTTCCCTACGAGCAGTACTTC.

The chain is built from TRBV10-3 and TRBJ1-1; D perhaps matches TRBD1 (5 bases). V was clipped by 4 bases and J by 1 base, with 10 bases between them. The CDR3 loop spans 14 amino acids. CDR1 ENHRY and CDR2 SYGVKD come from the germline V gene. The CDR3 nucleotides read TGTGCCATCAGTGCTCTGGGGGAGAACACTGAAGCTTTCTTT. Translating it yields CAISALGENTEAFF.

The table lists this clone with a count of one. V usage is TRBV5-1 and J usage is TRBJ1-2, with 11 bases that match TRBD1. V was pared by 4 bases and J by 4 bases, with 6 bases of the junction left unmatched. The CDR3 loop spans 15 amino acids. Per germline, CDR1 SGHRS and CDR2 YFSETQ. The CDR3 sequence is CASSNRTGGGYGYTF. The CDR3, as DNA: TGCGCCAGCAGCAACCGGACAGGGGGCGGCTATGGCTACACCTTC.

The gene calls are TRBV9 and TRBJ2-1; 8 nucleotides line up with TRBD2. From germline, CDR1 is SGDLS and CDR2 YYNGEE. V shed 4 bases and J 5 bases; nucleotides not matched to a gene: 11. This CDR3 has 16 amino acids. The CDR3 nucleotides read TGTGCCAGCAGCCCACAGCGGGAGATAGTCAACAATGAGCAGTTCTTC. Its protein is CASSPQREIVNNEQFF.

The chain carries TRBV19 and TRBJ1-6, with D possibly matching TRBD1 (6 bases). CDR3 length: 15 amino acids. V was trimmed by 2 bases and J by 7 bases, leaving 12 bases between them. Per germline, CDR1 LNHDA and CDR2 SQIVND (reference sequence). The CDR3 region has the DNA TGTGCCAGTAGTATATCAGGGGCGCAGAATTCACCCCTCCACTTT. It codes for CASSISGAQNSPLHF.

The chain uses TRBV20-1 and TRBJ1-5; no definite D call. Germline values: CDR1 DFQATT, CDR2 SNEGSKA (reference sequence). V gave up 7 bases and J gave up 6 bases, with 7 bases separating them. The CDR3 has 10 residues. CDR3 sequence: CSVGTQPQHF. The CDR3 bases are TGCAGTGTAGGTACTCAGCCCCAGCATTTT.

This chain joins TRBV5-4 and TRBJ2-7; possibly TRBD2 for D (6 bases). Germline V gene lookup returns CDR1 SGHNT and CDR2 YYREEE (reference sequence). V was cut by 5 bases and J by 0 bases, with 9 bases left in between. The CDR3 consists of 13 residues. In nucleotides, the CDR3 is TGTGCCAGCAGTAAGACTAGCTCCTACGAGCAGTACTTC. Translating gives CASSKTSSYEQYF.

This chain uses TRBV28 with TRBJ2-7; D is possibly TRBD1 or TRBD2 (6 bases each). The CDR3 sequence is 15 residues long. With 5 bases removed from V and 3 bases from J, the gap between germline ends came to 17 bases. Germline CDR1 MDHEN, CDR2 SYDVKM. The CDR3 region is CASSPRGAGSYEQYF. The CDR3 DNA reads TGTGCCAGCAGTCCTAGGGGGGCTGGAAGCTACGAGCAGTACTTC.

This chain uses TRBV6-6 with TRBJ2-5; 11 nucleotides line up with TRBD1. This CDR3 is 16 amino acids long. With 5 bases clipped from V and 5 bases from J, the junction kept 10 bases outside the gene matches. Per the germline V gene, CDR1 is MNHNY and CDR2 is SVGAGI (reference sequence). The CDR3 reads CASSAIGTGGRETQYF. In DNA, the CDR3 is TGTGCCAGCAGTGCCATCGGGACAGGGGGTAGGGAGACCCAGTACTTC.

This chain connects TRBV6-1 to TRBJ1-5, with D possibly being TRBD1 (5 bases). The CDR3 extends over 14 amino acids. Trimming took 4 bases from V and 6 from J, leaving 13 bases between them. From germline, CDR1 is MNHNS and CDR2 SASEGT. CDR3 sequence reads: CASSGDWSSQPQHF. CDR3 bases: TGTGCCAGCAGTGGGGACTGGTCAAGTCAGCCCCAGCATTTT.

This chain links TRBV30 with TRBJ1-1; a weak D match, TRBD1 (5 bases). Germline CDR1 and CDR2: GTSNPN and SVGIG (reference sequence). The CDR3 runs to 16 residues. Trimming cost V 0 bases and J 5 bases, with 19 bases left between them. CDR3 DNA: TGTGCCTGGAGTGTACGGGGTGGGGGAGTTAGGACTGAAGCTTTCTTT. It specifies CAWSVRGGGVRTEAFF.

The genes are TRBV11-2 and TRBJ1-2, with 7 nucleotides matching TRBD1. Germline V gene sequence: CDR1 SGHAT, CDR2 FQNNGV. V trimming: 6 bases; J trimming: 5 bases; junction bases outside the gene matches: 15. The length of the CDR3 is 16 residues. CDR3 loop: CASSFDQGGRVYGYTF. The CDR3 nucleotides are TGTGCCAGCAGTTTCGACCAGGGGGGCAGAGTTTATGGCTACACCTTC.

The chain recombines TRBV19 with TRBJ1-5, with 8 nucleotides matching TRBD1. The trim removed 4 bases at V and 1 base at J, leaving 12 bases unmatched. The CDR3 is 18 residues long. Germline assignment: CDR1 LNHDA and CDR2 SQIVND (reference sequence). Here the CDR3 DNA reads TGTGCCAGTAGTACCACCCGGACAGGGAGGACGAGCAATCAGCCCCAGCATTTT. Translated, it gives CASSTTRTGRTSNQPQHF.

The rearrangement links TRBV15 to TRBJ1-3; D uncertain. This CDR3 is 16 amino acids long. Germline assignment: CDR1 LNHNV and CDR2 YYDKDF (reference sequence). The V end lost 0 bases, the J end lost 0 bases, and 9 bases lay between the germline ends. DNA of the CDR3: TGTGCCACCAGCAGAGATCCGGACGGCTCTGGAAACACCATATATTTT. Encoded protein: CATSRDPDGSGNTIYF.

V and J are TRBV5-1 and TRBJ2-5; D uncertain. Germline CDR1 and CDR2: SGHRS and YFSETQ. The CDR3 contains 13 residues. Trimming took off 9 bases at V and 5 bases at J, with 17 bases between the two ends. The CDR3 protein is CATKPRLGETQYF. DNA of the CDR3: TGCGCCACCAAGCCCCGGTTGGGGGAGACCCAGTACTTC.

V and J are TRBV6-1 and TRBJ2-7; D unclear. From germline, CDR1 is MNHNS and CDR2 SASEGT. V was clipped by 6 bases and J by 5 bases, with 20 bases between them. The CDR3 sequence is 15 residues long. The CDR3 region has the DNA TGTGCCAGCAGGAGAGACCCCCGGTTAAATAACGAGCAGTACTTC. This translates into CASRRDPRLNNEQYF.

The V and J genes are TRBV2 and TRBJ1-2, with D uncertain. V dropped 6 bases and J dropped 3 bases, with 5 bases sitting between them. This CDR3 is built from 11 residues. CDR1 is SNHLY, CDR2 FYNNEI, per germline. CDR3 bases: TGTGCCAGCAGCGGACACTATGGCTACACCTTC. This encodes CASSGHYGYTF.

The chain has TRBV6-1 and TRBJ2-3; 8 nucleotides agree with TRBD1. The V and J ends lost 0 bases and 2 bases, in that order; junction bases with no gene match: 4. The CDR3 sequence is 16 residues long. From germline, CDR1 is MNHNS and CDR2 SASEGT. CDR3 DNA sequence: TGTGCCAGCAGTGAAGCCCGGGACAGGTTCACAGATACGCAGTATTTT. Protein: CASSEARDRFTDTQYF.

The rearrangement links TRBV5-4 to TRBJ2-3; 9 positions match TRBD1. Germline CDR1 is SGHNT and CDR2 is YYREEE (reference sequence). The V gene end was trimmed by 6 bases and the J gene end by 4 bases; junction bases not matched to a gene: 6. The CDR3 consists of 14 residues. CDR3 DNA sequence: TGTGCCAGCACCCGGGACAGGGTGGCAGATACGCAGTATTTT. It is translated as CASTRDRVADTQYF.

This clone was detected only a few times. The J gene is TRBJ1-2, the V gene TRBV5-5; D remains unclear. CDR3 length: 12 residues. V lost 0 bases to trimming and J lost 7 bases, with 7 bases between them. Germline assignment: CDR1 SGHKS and CDR2 YYEKEE (reference sequence). DNA for the CDR3: TGTGCCAGCAGCTTGGTGGGCAGTGGCTACACCTTC. This gives the protein CASSLVGSGYTF.

The V and J genes are TRBV5-1 and TRBJ2-1; 8 positions agree with TRBD1. V trimming: 0 bases; J trimming: 8 bases; junction bases outside the gene matches: 4. CDR1 is SGHRS, CDR2 YFSETQ, per germline. There are 14 residues in the CDR3. The CDR3 nucleotides are TGCGCCAGCAGCTTGGGACAGGGGTTTGATGAGCAGTTCTTC. It encodes CASSLGQGFDEQFF.

This clone was seen just once. The V and J genes are TRBV29-1 and TRBJ1-3; D gene unclear. The V end was cut by 4 bases, the J end by 0 bases, with 7 bases between. Germline V gene lookup returns CDR1 SQVTM and CDR2 ANQGSEA. The CDR3 extends over 13 amino acids. CDR3 residues: CSVVEGSGNTIYF. DNA for the CDR3: TGCAGCGTTGTGGAAGGCTCTGGAAACACCATATATTTT.

The rearrangement uses TRBV6-6 and TRBJ1-5; maybe TRBD1 (6 bases). The CDR3 covers 13 residues. Germline values: CDR1 MNHNY, CDR2 SVGAGI (reference sequence). Trimming stripped 5 bases from V and 6 bases from J, with 11 bases between. The CDR3 is CASSVQGTQPQHF. Here the CDR3 DNA reads TGTGCCAGCAGTGTACAGGGTACTCAGCCCCAGCATTTT.

V usage is TRBV7-3 and J usage is TRBJ2-1; TRBD2 matches at 9 bases. The germline gives CDR1 SGHTA, CDR2 FQGTGA. The length of the CDR3 is 15 residues. Germline trimming cut 1 base from V and 7 bases from J; bases unmatched to any gene: 5. For the CDR3, the DNA is TGTGCCAGCAGCTTAAGCGGGAGGGTAGGGAATGAGCAGTTCTTC. Amino acid sequence: CASSLSGRVGNEQFF. The variable domain in full, completed from reference TRBV7-3 and TRBJ2-1, reads GAGVSQTPSNKVTEKGKYVELRCDPISGHTALYWYRQSLGQGPEFLIYFQGTGAADDSGLPNDRFFAVRPEGSVSTLKIQRTERGDSAVYLCASSLSGRVGNEQFFGPGTRLTVL.

For the CDR3, the DNA is TGTGCCAGCACCCCAGGGGCCGGGTATGGCTACACCTTC. It encodes CASTPGAGYGYTF. The V gene is TRBV6-5, the J gene TRBJ1-2; D possibly corresponds to TRBD1 (6 bases). CDR1 is MNHEY and CDR2 is SVGAGI in the germline V gene. The length of the CDR3 is 13 residues. The germline V and J ends were trimmed by 7 bases and 5 bases, with 14 bases remaining between them.

The chain carries TRBV28 and TRBJ1-5; D may be TRBD1 (5 bases). Trimming left V 3 bases short and J 4 bases short, with 19 bases between. The CDR3 loop spans 17 amino acids. Per the germline V gene, CDR1 is MDHEN and CDR2 is SYDVKM. Here the CDR3 DNA reads TGTGCCAGCAGTTTTACCCCAGGGAAAGGAGTGAATCAGCCCCAGCATTTT. It encodes CASSFTPGKGVNQPQHF.

This chain connects TRBV19 to TRBJ1-1, with TRBD1 identical over 7 bases. Germline values: CDR1 LNHDA, CDR2 SQIVND (reference sequence). V trimming: 6 bases; J trimming: 5 bases; junction bases outside the gene matches: 9. This CDR3 has 14 amino acids. The CDR3 bases are TGTGCCAGTAGGGAACGTCAGGGGGTGACTGAAGCTTTCTTT. Its translation: CASRERQGVTEAFF.

The J gene is TRBJ1-2, the V gene TRBV5-4; the match to TRBD1 covers 8 bases. The CDR3 contains 15 residues. The germline CDR1 and CDR2 sequences are SGHNT and YYREEE (reference sequence). V was clipped by 5 bases and J by 3 bases; unmatched bases: 9. Here the CDR3 DNA reads TGTGCCAGCAGACGCGGACAGGGAAGGGACTATGGCTACACCTTC. Residues: CASRRGQGRDYGYTF.

The chain is built from TRBV7-3 and TRBJ1-6; D may be TRBD1 (6 bases). V gave up 5 bases and J gave up 5 bases, with 13 bases separating them. The CDR3 contains 15 residues. CDR1 and CDR2 from the germline V gene are SGHTA and FQGTGA. In nucleotides, the CDR3 is TGTGCCAGCAGCGTTCCGGGACACAATAATTCACCCCTCCACTTT. Protein product: CASSVPGHNNSPLHF.